This paragraph covers one T cell receptor beta chain sequence. Its antigen is not identified. The CDR3 totals 15 residues. Trimming cost V 0 bases and J 1 base, with 9 bases left between them. Germline CDR1 SGHAT, CDR2 FQNNGV. The table came from immunoSEQ multiplex PCR; TCRdb's copy has only in-frame clones and leaves some out. In the table there are approximately 92,000 clones, roughly 85% of which are singletons. The data were taken from a study of a mutant IDH1 vaccine in newly diagnosed glioma. Across the study: Averaging around 42 years of age, treated patients were about 60% male and approximately 40% female. The therapy given earlier, which was standard therapy, consisted of radiotherapy, temozolomide, or both, and most of the patients received both.

The study's findings and limits: Shifts in the top peripheral T cell clonotypes seemed unrelated to pseudoprogression. The study observed vaccine-induced immune responses in roughly 93% of patients.

This sample's time point: baseline, week 1 (first vaccination visit). Treatment here: pre-vaccination baseline after standard-of-care therapy. This receptor was identified in a woman between 50 and 59 years old with glioma. This specimen was PBMCs, taken from a glioma patient treated with radiotherapy, temozolomide or both. This rearrangement joins TRBV11-2 to TRBJ1-2; no clear D gene. The CDR3 nucleotides are TGTGCCAGCAGCTTAGATCGCAGTAATAACTATGGCTACACCTTC. It codes for CASSLDRSNNYGYTF.